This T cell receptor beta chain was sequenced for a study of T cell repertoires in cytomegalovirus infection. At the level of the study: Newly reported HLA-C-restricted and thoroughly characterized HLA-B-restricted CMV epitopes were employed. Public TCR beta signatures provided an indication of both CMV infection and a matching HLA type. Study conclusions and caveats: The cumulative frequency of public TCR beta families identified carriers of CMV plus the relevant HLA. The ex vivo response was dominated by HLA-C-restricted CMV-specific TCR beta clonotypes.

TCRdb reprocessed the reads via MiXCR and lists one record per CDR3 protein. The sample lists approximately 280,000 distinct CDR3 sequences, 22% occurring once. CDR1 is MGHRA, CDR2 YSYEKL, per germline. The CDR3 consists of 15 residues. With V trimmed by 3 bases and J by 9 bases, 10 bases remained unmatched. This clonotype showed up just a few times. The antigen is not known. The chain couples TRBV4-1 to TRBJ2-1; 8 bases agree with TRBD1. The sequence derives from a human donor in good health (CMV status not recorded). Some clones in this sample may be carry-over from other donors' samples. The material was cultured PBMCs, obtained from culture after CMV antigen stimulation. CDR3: CASSHDRGSPSEQFF. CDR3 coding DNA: TGCGCCAGCAGCCACGACAGGGGCTCCCCAAGTGAGCAGTTCTTC.